A single TCR beta chain is shown here with its context. CDR3 size: 11 residues. Trimming took off 10 bases at V and 8 bases at J, with 14 bases between the two ends. CDR1 and CDR2 from the germline V gene are LGHDT and YNNKEL (reference sequence). TCRdb's table, derived via immunoSEQ multiplex PCR, lists solely in-frame clones and lacks some. The sample comprises 200,000 to 250,000 clones, less than 90% of which are singletons, and more than 2.5% rests with the top ten. The entry originates in a study of blood T cell repertoires in COVID-19. Study summary: PBMCs, B-cell-depleted T cells, or T cells were the source of the cDNA or gDNA that made up the material.

Across 24 US areas, participants ranged in age from 18 to 89 years. Allocation to cohorts depended on clinical history reported by the participants. Two negative PCRs, clearance, or symptom resolution characterized the recovered Cohort 3 donors. The chain is built from TRBV3-1 (or the pseudogene TRBV3-2) and TRBJ1-2, with a possible D match to TRBD1 (5 bases). This TCR came from a woman younger than 45 who had recovered from COVID-19. The sample consisted of PBMCs or T cells enriched from blood (not recorded which). Here the CDR3 DNA reads TGTGCCACCAAGACGGAGGGGGGCTACACCTTC. The encoded protein is CATKTEGGYTF.